The clone carrying this T cell receptor (beta chain) showed up many times. Its antigen is undetermined. The diagnosis was founded upon clinical symptoms, serum thyroxine, TRAb, thyroid ultrasound and orbital computed tomography. The sample belongs to a study of Graves' ophthalmopathy and Graves' hyperthyroidism. Overall study results and limits: The majority of expanded thyroid clonotypes above 0.001 frequency also occurred in blood.

V was trimmed by 1 base and J by 5 bases, leaving 8 bases between them. The germline gives CDR1 SGHNT, CDR2 YENEEA. This CDR3 spans 13 amino acids. Amplified TCR beta CDR3 regions were obtained using RNA transcripts as template. An initial RT-PCR round employing HTBI primers preceded a second-round multiplex PCR. TCRdb redid the calling of the multiplex PCR reads with MiXCR, one entry per CDR3 protein. Here the sample spans 360,000 or so distinct CDR3 sequences, approximately 20% being singletons. This TCR derives from a woman under 30 with Graves' ophthalmopathy. The sample taken for sequencing was peripheral blood. V and J are TRBV11-3 and TRBJ2-5; D is possibly TRBD2 (5 bases). The CDR3 sequence: CASSLGPGETQYF. CDR3 nucleotides: TGTGCCAGCAGCTTAGGACCGGGGGAGACCCAGTACTTC.